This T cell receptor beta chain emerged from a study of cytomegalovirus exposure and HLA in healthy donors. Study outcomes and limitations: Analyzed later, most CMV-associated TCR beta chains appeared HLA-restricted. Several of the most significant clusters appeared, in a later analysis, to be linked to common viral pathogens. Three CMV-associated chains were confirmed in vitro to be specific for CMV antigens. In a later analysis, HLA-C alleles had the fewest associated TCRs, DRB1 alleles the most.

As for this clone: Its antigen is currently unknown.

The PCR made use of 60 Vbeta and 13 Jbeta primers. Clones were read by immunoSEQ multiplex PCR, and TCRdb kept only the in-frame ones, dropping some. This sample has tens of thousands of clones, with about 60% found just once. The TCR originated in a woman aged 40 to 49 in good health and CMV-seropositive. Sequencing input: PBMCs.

The CDR3 DNA follows: TGTGCCAGCAGTTACCAAGGACAGGGACCCAATCAGCCCCAGCATTTT. Protein: CASSYQGQGPNQPQHF. The rearrangement uses TRBV6-5 and TRBJ1-5; 8 bases align to TRBD1. The CDR3 consists of 16 residues. The germline V gene has CDR1 MNHEY and CDR2 SVGAGI. J gave up 3 bases and V 2 bases, and 6 bases lay outside the gene matches.